This TCR beta chain appears in the sequencing data of a study of T cell responses to AZD1222 COVID-19 vaccine. General study results and limits: Targets within unmutated variant regions were reportedly found for nearly half of spike-specific TCRs. Two AZD1222 doses significantly raised spike-specific TCR breadth and depth over controls.

Notes on this clone: Its cognate antigen is unknown.

CDR1 and CDR2 from the germline V gene are SGHTA and FQGNSA. V shed 3 bases and J 9 bases; nucleotides not matched to a gene: 15. CDR3 size: 17 residues. Libraries were prepared by immunoSEQ multiplex PCR; TCRdb keeps only in-frame clonotypes and omits some of them. The sample consists of about 160,000 clones, 92% of them appearing once. This chain joins TRBV7-2 and TRBJ2-1, with TRBD2 matching 9 bases. This TCR came from an adult in good health. Sequencing was performed on peripheral blood, taken on day 0 of MenACWY control vaccination. The CDR3 nucleotides are TGTGCCAGCAGCTTGGAGGCTAGGGCGGGAGGGGCTATTGAGCAGTTCTTC. Translating gives CASSLEARAGGAIEQFF.